The clone carrying this T cell receptor (beta chain) was seen more than once but under ten times. This entry is derived from a study of blood T cell repertoires in COVID-19. Overall study: Samples representing acute and convalescent COVID-19 were sourced from the United States, Italy and Spain. The analysed material was cDNA or gDNA that came from T cells, B-cell-depleted T cells, or PBMCs.

Under the authors' procedure: Using reference gene primer amplification, nucleated cell counts were estimated. This table comes from immunoSEQ multiplex PCR, and its TCRdb copy is limited to in-frame clones, with some not included. D and trimming come from the DNA, and the V and J calls and clone size come from that table. The profile shows 150,000 to 200,000 clones, 70% to 90% of them singletons. V shed 3 bases and J shed 5 bases, with 13 bases lying between them. This CDR3 has 13 residues. CDR1 and CDR2 (germline): DFQATT, SNEGSKA (reference sequence). V and J are TRBV20-1 and TRBJ1-1, with D tentatively TRBD1 (5 bases). The clonotype originates from a man between 45 and 60 years old with active or convalescent COVID-19. The source material was peripheral blood. CDR3 bases: TGCAGTGCTAGTTCTGTTGGGGGGACTGAAGCTTTCTTT. The encoded protein is CSASSVGGTEAFF.